This paragraph covers one TCR beta chain sequence. The antigen is unknown. V dropped 1 base and J dropped 5 bases, with 15 bases sitting between them. The CDR3 runs 15 residues. CDR1 and CDR2 from the germline V gene are SGHTA and FQGNSA. Here immunoSEQ multiplex PCR was the method, and the copy in TCRdb shows in-frame clones only, minus some. The sample lists around 480,000 clones, over 75% occurring once. HIV-negative, healthy adults without recent acute infections or vaccinations were the donors. It was about 84 million PBMCs that unsorted samples used for genomic DNA. This sample stems from a study of shared clonotypes between healthy human individuals. Across the whole study: A few men and a couple of women, aged 18 to 49, were donors. Study-wide results and limits: The authors expected sequencing depth to affect clonotype sharing among donors.

Material for sequencing was PBMCs. This clonotype originated in a woman aged 35 to 49 in good health. Some clones in this sample may be carry-over from other donors' samples. The chain couples TRBV7-2 to TRBJ2-7; maybe TRBD1 (6 bases). This CDR3 is CASSLVSGVSDEQYF. Written as DNA, the CDR3 is TGTGCCAGCAGCTTAGTATCAGGGGTGTCGGACGAGCAGTACTTC. Full variable domain (rest looked up from reference TRBV7-2 and TRBJ2-7): GAGVSQSPSNKVTEKGKDVELRCDPISGHTALYWYRQSLGQGLEFLIYFQGNSAPDKSGLPSDRFSAERTGGSVSTLTIQRTQQEDSAVYLCASSLVSGVSDEQYFGPGTRLTVT.